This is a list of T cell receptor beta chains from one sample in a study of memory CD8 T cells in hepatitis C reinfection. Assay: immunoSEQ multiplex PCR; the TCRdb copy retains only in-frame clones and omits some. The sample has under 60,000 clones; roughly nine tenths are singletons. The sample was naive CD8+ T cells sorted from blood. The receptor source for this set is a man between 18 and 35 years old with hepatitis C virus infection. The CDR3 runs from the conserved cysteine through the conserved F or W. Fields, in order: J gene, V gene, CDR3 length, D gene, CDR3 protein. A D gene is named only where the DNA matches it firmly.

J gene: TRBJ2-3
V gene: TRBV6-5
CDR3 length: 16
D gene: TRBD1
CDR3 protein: CASSYLRPTGSDTQYF

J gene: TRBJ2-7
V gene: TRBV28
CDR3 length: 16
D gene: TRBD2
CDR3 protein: CASRVLAGVGVYEQYF

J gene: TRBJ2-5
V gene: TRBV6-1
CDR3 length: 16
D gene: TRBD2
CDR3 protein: CASSEAGSGGGKTQYF

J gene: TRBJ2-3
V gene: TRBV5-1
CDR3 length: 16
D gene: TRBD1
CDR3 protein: CASAGTGALSTDTQYF

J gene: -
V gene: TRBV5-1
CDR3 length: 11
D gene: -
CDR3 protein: CASSLYSEQYF

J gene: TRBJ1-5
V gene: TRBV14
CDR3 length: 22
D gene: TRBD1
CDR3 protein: CASSQPCGDRGTRTLSNQPQHF

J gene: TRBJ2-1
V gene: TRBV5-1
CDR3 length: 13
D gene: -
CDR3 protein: CASSLVGNNEQFF

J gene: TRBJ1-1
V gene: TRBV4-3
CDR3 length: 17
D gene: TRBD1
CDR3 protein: CASSQATGGLRGTEAFF

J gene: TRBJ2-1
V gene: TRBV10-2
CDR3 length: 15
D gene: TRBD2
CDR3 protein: CASSAGTSGYNEQFF

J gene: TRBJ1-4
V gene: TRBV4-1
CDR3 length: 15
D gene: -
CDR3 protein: CASSQEHRPNEKLFF

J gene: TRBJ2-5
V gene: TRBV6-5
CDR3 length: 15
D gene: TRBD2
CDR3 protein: CASTQISGGWETQYF

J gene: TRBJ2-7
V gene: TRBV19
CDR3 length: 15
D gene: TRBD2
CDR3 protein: CASSVLAGSSYEQYF

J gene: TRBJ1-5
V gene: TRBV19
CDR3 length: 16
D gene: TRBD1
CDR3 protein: CASSIGARGRNQPQHF

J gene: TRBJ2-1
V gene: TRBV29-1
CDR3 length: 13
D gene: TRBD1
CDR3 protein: CSVGGTGDNEQFF

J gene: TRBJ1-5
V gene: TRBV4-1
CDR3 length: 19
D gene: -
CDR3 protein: CASSQGVPWTAYSNQPQHF

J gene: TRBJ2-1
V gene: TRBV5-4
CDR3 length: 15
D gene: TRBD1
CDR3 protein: CASSLKGQGFDEQFF

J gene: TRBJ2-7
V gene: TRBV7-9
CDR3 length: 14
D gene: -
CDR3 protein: CASSSGHSSYEQYF

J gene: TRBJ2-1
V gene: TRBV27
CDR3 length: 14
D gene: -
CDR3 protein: CATQREPSDNEQFF

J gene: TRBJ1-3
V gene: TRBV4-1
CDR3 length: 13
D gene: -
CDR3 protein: CASSQLFGNTIYF

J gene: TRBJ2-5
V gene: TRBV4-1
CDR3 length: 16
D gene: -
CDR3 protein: CASSLETGALLETQYF

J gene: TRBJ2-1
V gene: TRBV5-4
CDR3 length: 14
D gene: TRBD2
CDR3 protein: CASSASGRQREQFF

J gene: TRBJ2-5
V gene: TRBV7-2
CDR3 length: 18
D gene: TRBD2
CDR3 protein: CASSRIGELAGGLETQYF

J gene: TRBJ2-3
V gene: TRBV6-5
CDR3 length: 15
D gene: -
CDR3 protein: CASSPRQGLTDTQYF

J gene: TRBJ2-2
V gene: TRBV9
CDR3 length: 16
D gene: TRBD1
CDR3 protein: CASTSRTGEMSGELFF

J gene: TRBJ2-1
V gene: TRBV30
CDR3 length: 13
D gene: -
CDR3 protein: CAWSIGAHDEQFF

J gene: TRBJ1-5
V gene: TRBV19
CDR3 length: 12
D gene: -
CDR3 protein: CASRAGVGPQHF